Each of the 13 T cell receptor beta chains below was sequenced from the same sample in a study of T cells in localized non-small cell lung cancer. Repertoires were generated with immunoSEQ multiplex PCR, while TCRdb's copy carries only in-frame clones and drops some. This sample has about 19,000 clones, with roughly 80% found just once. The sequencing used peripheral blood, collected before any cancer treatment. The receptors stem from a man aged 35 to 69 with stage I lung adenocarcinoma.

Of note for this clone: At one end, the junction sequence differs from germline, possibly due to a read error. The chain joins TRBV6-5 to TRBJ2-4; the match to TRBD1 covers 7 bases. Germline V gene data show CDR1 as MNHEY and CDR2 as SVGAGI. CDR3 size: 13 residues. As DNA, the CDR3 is TGTGCCAGCAGTACCGGGACAGAGGGGAATCGGAACTTC. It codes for CASSTGTEGNRNF.

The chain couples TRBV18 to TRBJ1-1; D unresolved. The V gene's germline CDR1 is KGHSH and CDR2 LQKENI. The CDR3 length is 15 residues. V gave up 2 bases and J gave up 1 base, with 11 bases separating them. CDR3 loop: CASSPRSETNTEAFF. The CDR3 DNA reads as TGTGCCAGCTCACCAAGGAGTGAAACGAACACTGAAGCTTTCTTT.

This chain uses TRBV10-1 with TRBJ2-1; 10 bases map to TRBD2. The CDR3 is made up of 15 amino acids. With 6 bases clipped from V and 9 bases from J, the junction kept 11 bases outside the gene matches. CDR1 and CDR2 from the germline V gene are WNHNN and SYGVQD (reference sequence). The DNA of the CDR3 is TGCGCCAGCAGCGAGGCTCCTAGCGGGGGAGGTGAGCAGTTCTTC. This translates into CASSEAPSGGGEQFF.

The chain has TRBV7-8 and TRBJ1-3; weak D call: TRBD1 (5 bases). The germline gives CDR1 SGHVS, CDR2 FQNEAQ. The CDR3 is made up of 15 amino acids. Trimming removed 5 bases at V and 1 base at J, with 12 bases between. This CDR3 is CASSPGGGSGNTIYF. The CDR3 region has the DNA TGTGCCAGCAGCCCCGGGGGGGGGTCTGGAAACACCATATATTTT.

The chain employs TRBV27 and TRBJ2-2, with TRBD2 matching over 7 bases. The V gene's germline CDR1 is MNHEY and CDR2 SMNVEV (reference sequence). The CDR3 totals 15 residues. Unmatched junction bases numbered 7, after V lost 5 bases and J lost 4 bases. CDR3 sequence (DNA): TGTGCCAGCAGTCCCTCGGGACTAAGCACCGGGGAGCTGTTTTTT. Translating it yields CASSPSGLSTGELFF.

The CDR3 spells CASAFPGGSYGYTF. For the CDR3, the DNA is TGTGCCAGCGCTTTTCCAGGAGGAAGCTATGGCTACACCTTC. The rearrangement links TRBV5-4 to TRBJ1-2; D remains unclear. The CDR3 runs to 14 residues. Between the trimmed V and J ends, which lost 7 bases and 4 bases, there was a span of 17 bases. Germline CDR1 SGHNT, CDR2 YYREEE (reference sequence).

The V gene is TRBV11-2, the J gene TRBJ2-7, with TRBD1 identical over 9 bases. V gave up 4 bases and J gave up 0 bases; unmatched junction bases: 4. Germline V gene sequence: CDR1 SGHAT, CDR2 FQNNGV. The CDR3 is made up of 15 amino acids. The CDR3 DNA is TGTGCCAGCAGCTGGGGACAGGGCAGCTCCTACGAGCAGTACTTC. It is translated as CASSWGQGSSYEQYF.

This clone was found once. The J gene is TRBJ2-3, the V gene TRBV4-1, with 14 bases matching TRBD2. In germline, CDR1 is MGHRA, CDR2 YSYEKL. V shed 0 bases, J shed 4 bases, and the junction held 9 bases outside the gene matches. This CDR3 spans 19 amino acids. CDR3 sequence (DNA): TGCGCCAGCAGCCAAGATATCCCCGGGACTAGCGGGAGCTCAGATACGCAGTATTTT. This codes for CASSQDIPGTSGSSDTQYF.

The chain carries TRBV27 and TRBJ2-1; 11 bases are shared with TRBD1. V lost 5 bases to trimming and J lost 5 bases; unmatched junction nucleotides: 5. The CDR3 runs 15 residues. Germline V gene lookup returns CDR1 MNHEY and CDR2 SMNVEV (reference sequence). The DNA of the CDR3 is TGTGCCAGCAGTCATGGACAGGGGGCCAACAATGAGCAGTTCTTC. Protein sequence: CASSHGQGANNEQFF.

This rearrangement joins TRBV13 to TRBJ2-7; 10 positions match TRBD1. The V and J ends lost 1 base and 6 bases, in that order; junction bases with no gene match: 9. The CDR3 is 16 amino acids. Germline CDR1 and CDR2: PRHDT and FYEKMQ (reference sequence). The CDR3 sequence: CASSLDQTGGKGEQYF. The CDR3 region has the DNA TGTGCCAGCAGCTTAGACCAGACAGGGGGCAAGGGCGAGCAGTACTTC.

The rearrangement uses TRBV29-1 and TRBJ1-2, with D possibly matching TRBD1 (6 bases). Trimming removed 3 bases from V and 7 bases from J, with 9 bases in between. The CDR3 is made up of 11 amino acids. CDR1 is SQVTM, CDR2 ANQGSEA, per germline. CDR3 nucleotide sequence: TGCAGCGTTGATGCGACAGGTGGCTACACCTTC. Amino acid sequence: CSVDATGGYTF.

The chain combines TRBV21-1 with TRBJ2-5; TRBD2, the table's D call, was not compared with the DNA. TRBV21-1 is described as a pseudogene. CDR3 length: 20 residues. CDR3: CASSKEVVDLLYPYQETQYF. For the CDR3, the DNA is TGTGCCAGCAGCAAAGAGGTAGTGGACTTATTATACCCGTACCAAGAGACCCAGTACTTC.

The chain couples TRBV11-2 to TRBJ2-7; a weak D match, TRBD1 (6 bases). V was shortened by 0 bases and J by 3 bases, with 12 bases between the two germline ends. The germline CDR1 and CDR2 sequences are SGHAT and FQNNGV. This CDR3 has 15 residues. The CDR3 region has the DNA TGTGCCAGCAGCTTAGACTACAGGGAGAACTACGAGCAGTACTTC. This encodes CASSLDYRENYEQYF.